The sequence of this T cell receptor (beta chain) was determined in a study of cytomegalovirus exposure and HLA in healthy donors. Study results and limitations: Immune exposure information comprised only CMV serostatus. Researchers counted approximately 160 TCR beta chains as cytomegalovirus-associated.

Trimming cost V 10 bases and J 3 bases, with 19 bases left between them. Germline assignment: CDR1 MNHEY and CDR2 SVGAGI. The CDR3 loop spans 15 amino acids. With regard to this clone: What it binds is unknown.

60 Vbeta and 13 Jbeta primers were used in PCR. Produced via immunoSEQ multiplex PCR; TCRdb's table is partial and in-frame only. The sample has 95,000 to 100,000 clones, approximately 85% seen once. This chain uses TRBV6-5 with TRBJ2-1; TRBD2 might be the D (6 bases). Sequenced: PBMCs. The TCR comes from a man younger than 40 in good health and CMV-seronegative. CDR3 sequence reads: CATKVGLRGYNEQFF. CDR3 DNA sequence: TGTGCCACCAAAGTGGGACTTCGGGGCTACAATGAGCAGTTCTTC.